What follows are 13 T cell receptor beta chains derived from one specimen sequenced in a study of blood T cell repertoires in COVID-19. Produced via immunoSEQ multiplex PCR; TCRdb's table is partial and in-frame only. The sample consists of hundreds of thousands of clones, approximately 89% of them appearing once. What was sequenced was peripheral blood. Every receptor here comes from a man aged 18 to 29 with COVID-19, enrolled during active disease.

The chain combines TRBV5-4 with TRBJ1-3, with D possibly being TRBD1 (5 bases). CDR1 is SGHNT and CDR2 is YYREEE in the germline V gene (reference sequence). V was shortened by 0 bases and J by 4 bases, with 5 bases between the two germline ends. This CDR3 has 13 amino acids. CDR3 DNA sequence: TGTGCCAGCAGCTTGGGACAGGGAAACACCATATATTTT. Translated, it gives CASSLGQGNTIYF.

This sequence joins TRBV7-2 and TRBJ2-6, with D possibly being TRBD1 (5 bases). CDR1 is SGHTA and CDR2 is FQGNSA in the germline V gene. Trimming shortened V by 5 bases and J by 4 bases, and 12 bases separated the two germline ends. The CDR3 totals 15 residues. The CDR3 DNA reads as TGTGCCAGCAGCCCCCAGGGTCCCGGGGCCAACGTCCTGACTTTC. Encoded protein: CASSPQGPGANVLTF.

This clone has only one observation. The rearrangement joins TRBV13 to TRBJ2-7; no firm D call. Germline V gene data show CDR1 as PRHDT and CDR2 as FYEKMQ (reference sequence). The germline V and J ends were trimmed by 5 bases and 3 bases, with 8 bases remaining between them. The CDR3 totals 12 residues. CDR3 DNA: TGTGCCAGCAGCCTGGGCCGCTACGAGCAGTACTTC. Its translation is CASSLGRYEQYF.

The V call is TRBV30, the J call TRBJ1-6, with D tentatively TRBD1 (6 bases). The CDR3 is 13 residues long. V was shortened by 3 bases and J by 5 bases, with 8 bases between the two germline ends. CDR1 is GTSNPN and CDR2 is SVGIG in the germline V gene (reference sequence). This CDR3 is CAWRGTNNSPLHF. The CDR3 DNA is TGTGCCTGGAGGGGGACAAATAATTCACCCCTCCACTTT.

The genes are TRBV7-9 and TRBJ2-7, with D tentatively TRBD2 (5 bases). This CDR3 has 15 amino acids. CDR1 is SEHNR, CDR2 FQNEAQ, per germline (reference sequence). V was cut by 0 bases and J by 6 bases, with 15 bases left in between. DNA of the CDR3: TGTGCCAGCAGCTTAGCCATAGGACTGAGCAGCGAGCAGTACTTC. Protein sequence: CASSLAIGLSSEQYF.

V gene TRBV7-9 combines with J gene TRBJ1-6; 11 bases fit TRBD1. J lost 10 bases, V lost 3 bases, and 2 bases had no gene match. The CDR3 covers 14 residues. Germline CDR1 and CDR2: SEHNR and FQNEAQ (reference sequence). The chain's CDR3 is CASSFGTGGSPLHF. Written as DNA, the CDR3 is TGTGCCAGCAGCTTCGGGACAGGGGGATCACCCCTCCACTTT.

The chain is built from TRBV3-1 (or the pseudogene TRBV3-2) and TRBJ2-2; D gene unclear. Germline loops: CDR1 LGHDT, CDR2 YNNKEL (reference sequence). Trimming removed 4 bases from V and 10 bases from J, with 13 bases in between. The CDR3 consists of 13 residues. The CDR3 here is CASSPGTPLELFF. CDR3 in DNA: TGTGCCAGCAGCCCAGGCACCCCCCTGGAGCTGTTTTTT.

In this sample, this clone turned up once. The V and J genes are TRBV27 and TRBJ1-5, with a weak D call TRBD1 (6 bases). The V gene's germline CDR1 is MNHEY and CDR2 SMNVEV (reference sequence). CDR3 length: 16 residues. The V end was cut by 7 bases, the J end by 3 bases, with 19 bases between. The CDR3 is CASKLGGGALNQPQHF. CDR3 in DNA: TGTGCCAGCAAACTGGGTGGGGGGGCGCTCAATCAGCCCCAGCATTTT.

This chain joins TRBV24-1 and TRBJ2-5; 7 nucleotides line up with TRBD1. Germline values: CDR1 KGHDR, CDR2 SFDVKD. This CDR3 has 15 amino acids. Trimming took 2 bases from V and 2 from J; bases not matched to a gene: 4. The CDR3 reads CATSDSGTAQETQYF. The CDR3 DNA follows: TGTGCCACCAGTGATTCCGGGACAGCTCAAGAGACCCAGTACTTC.

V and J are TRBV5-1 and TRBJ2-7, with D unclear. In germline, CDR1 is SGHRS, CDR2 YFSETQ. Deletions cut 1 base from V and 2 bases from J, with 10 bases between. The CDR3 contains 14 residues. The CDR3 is CASSLTAEPYEQYF. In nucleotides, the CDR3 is TGCGCCAGCAGCTTGACGGCGGAACCCTACGAGCAGTACTTC.

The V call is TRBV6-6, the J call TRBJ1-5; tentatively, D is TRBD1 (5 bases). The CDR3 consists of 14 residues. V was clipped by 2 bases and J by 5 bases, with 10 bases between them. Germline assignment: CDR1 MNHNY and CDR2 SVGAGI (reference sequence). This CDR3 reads CASSYQGGDQPQHF. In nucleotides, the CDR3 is TGTGCCAGCAGTTACCAGGGCGGGGATCAGCCCCAGCATTTT.

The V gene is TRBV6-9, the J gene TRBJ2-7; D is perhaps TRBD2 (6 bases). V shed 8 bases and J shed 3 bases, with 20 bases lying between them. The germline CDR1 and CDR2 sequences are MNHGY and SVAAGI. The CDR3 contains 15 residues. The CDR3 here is CASQARGSCLYEQYF. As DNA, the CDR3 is TGTGCCAGCCAGGCCCGGGGGAGTTGCCTCTACGAGCAGTACTTC.

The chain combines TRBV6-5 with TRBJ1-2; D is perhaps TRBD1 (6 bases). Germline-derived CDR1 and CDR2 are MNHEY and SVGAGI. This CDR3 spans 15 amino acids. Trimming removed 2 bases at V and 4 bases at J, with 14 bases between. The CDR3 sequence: CASSYGDTQSYGYTF. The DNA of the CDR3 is TGTGCCAGCAGTTACGGGGACACCCAGTCCTATGGCTACACCTTC.